This T cell receptor (beta chain) was profiled in a study of vaccination and CD4 T cells after COVID-19. Study as a whole: Participants got two doses of BNT162b2 or mRNA-1273 vaccine. Between diagnosis and the drawing of post-COVID samples lay a median around 100 days (range 35 to 161).

The Oncomine TCR Beta short-read assay was what sequenced the DNA obtained from cultured CD4+ T cells. MiXCR, applied by TCRdb to the PCR reads, yields one record per CDR3 protein. Of about 12,000 distinct CDR3 sequences listed, roughly 62% are singletons. The sample holds a few counts of this clonotype. Its target is unknown. Germline V gives CDR1 DFQATT, CDR2 SNEGSKA (reference sequence). This CDR3 has 16 amino acids. V lost 0 bases and J lost 0, with 12 bases in between. Specified treatment: approximately nine-day PBMC culture with coronavirus spike peptide pools or control peptides (ViraFEST assay). ViraFEST used peptide pools to expand antigen-specific T cells, then sequenced TCRs.

Sequenced input: CD4+ T cells from blood, cultured in vitro. The TCR comes from a human donor who had recovered from COVID-19. The V and J genes are TRBV20-1 and TRBJ2-4; tentative D call: TRBD1 (6 bases). CDR3 sequence (DNA): TGCAGTGCTAGAGATCTGACAGGACTAGCCAAAAACATTCAGTACTTC. It is translated as CSARDLTGLAKNIQYF.